This T cell receptor (beta chain) was profiled in a study of CD8 T cells in Susac syndrome. Study-level points and caveats: Regarding the TCR sequencing and HLA analysis, the study admitted that a relatively small number of individuals were involved.

Note on this clonotype: Its antigen is unknown.

RNA, at about 0.45 to 1 ug, was reverse transcribed with random hexamers. The authors amplified TCR beta CDR3 across 54 Vbeta and 13 Jbeta using immunoSEQ multiplex PCR. TCRdb itself ran the immunoSEQ multiplex PCR reads through MiXCR, one entry per CDR3 protein. The sample lists 78,000 or so distinct CDR3 sequences, roughly 95% seen once, with just under 0.4% in the top ten. CDR1 SGHDT and CDR2 YYEEEE come from the germline V gene. The length of the CDR3 is 15 residues. V shed 0 bases and J shed 4 bases, with 14 bases lying between them. Sequencing targeted TCR beta in blood CD8+ and CD4+ T cells. The sample comprised CD8+ T cells from PBMCs. This TCR came from a human donor with multiple sclerosis. V usage is TRBV5-6 and J usage is TRBJ2-7; D possibly corresponds to TRBD2 (6 bases). In DNA form, the CDR3 reads TGTGCCAGCAGCTTGGGGCGGGGACGGAGGTACGAGCAGTACTTC. It translates to CASSLGRGRRYEQYF.